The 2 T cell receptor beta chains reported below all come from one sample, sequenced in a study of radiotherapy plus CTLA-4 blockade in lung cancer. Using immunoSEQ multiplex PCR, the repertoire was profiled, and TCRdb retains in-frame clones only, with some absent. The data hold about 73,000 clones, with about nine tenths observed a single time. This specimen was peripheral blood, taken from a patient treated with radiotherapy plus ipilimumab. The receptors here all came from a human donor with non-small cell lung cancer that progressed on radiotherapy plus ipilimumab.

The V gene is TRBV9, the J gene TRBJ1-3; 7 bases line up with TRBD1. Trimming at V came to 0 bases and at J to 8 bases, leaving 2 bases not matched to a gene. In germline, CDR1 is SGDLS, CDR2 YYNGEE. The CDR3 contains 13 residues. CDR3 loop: CASSVDQGDTIYF. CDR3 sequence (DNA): TGTGCCAGCAGCGTAGACCAGGGGGACACCATATATTTT.

Here the CDR3 reads CASSIAGTGVHEQYF. The CDR3 DNA reads TGTGCCAGTAGTATAGCCGGGACAGGGGTCCACGAGCAGTACTTC. The rearrangement joins TRBV19 to TRBJ2-7; TRBD1 matches 10 bases. The germline gives CDR1 LNHDA, CDR2 SQIVND (reference sequence). V gave up 1 base and J gave up 5 bases; unmatched junction bases: 5. The CDR3 length is 15 residues.